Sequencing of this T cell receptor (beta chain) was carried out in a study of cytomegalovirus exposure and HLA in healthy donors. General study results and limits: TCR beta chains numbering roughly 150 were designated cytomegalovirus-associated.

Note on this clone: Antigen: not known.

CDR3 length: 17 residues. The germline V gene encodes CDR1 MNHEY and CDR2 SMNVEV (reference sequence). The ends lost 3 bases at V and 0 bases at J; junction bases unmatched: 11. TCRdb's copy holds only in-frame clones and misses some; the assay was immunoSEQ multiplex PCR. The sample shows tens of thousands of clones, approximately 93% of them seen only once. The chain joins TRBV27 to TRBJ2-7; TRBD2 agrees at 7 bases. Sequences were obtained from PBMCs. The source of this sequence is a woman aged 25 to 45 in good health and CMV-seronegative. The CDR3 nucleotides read TGTGCCAGCAGTTTCCAGACGGCTAGCGGCACCTCCTACGAGCAGTACTTC. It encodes CASSFQTASGTSYEQYF.